Listed here is a single TCR beta chain. It lacks a known antigen. Per-base qualities were not stored, and no clone one base away is much larger. The collaborating institutions used their own protocols to collect whole blood in K2EDTA tubes. For TCRbeta analysis, collaborator samples were shipped as frozen whole blood, as isolated PBMCs, or as DNA extracted from either sample type. CDR1 LNHDA and CDR2 SQIVND were looked up in the germline V gene (reference sequence). V loses 5 bases of germline sequence and J loses 4 bases, and the interval between the two ends is 3 bases. The CDR3 has 11 amino acids, counting the end cysteine and phenylalanine. The DNA shown is the 33-base CDR3, in frame from base 1. The data were taken from a study of blood T cell repertoires in COVID-19 (TCRdb year 2020). Regarding the complete study: The collaborator samples originated in the United States, Italy and Spain and spanned the acute and convalescent phases of COVID-19. Subjects who had been exposed to COVID-19, were actively infected with it, or had recovered from it provided the deeply sampled blood TCRbeta repertoires that made up the dataset. Samples came from the ongoing ImmuneRACE study (first 160 participants) plus 1,254 subjects from 6 global collaborators. Nearly every sample came with metadata listing a de-identified subject ID, COVID-19 status, age in years and sex. Where HLA class I and class II types were available, the types were taken from metadata supplied by the sample provider, not from assay-based typing. The repertoires were released in a freely available public database intended as a resource for research on the immune response to SARS-CoV-2. The material from the prospective study consisted of cDNA or gDNA derived from T cells, B-cell-depleted T cells, or PBMCs.

The immunoSEQ Assay, a bias-controlled multiplex PCR, was used to amplify TCRbeta CDR3 regions from genomic DNA. The paper's processing steps were these. The number of nucleated cells in each sample was estimated by amplification of reference gene primers within the assay. Sequence reads were collapsed and filtered to measure the absolute abundance of every unique TCRbeta CDR3 rearrangement. For each sample, productive Simpson clonality was calculated as the square root of Simpson's diversity index over productive rearrangements. In its TCRdb copy, this immuneACCESS table keeps in-frame sequences only and misses some clones. Where compared with another copy, unresolved V genes explain less than half of these, and the others have no known cause. The V and J calls and clone size were taken over from that table, and D and trimming were inferred from the DNA. The sample has roughly 43,000 clones on record, approximately 86% of them singletons. Over 9% of the sample comes from the top ten.

The research as a whole found: Clinical and demographic metadata were provided uncurated, with the amount varying by source and participant.

The chain is encoded by TRBV19 joined to TRBJ2-1, with the D gene not clear enough to name. This receptor was taken from a human donor in a cohort sampled during active COVID-19. The material sequenced was peripheral blood. The CDR3 protein sequence reads: CASSLYNEQFF. At the DNA level, the sequence is TGTGCCAGTAGTCTGTACAATGAGCAGTTCTTC.